These 5 T cell receptor beta chains originate from one sample sequenced in a study of T cell repertoires in ileal Crohn's disease. Clones were read by immunoSEQ multiplex PCR, and TCRdb kept only the in-frame ones, dropping some. The sample lists over 4,000 clones; 74% were seen once. The sequenced material came from ileal tissue. These receptor sequences come from an adult with Crohn's disease.

The chain employs TRBV27 and TRBJ2-1; TRBD2 matches 8 bases. CDR3 length equals 13 residues. Germline V gene lookup returns CDR1 MNHEY and CDR2 SMNVEV (reference sequence). J lost 12 bases, V lost 4 bases, and 8 bases had no gene match. For the CDR3, the DNA is TGTGCCAGCAGTTATACCGTAGCGGGATTGCAGTTCTTC. As protein: CASSYTVAGLQFF.

The chain employs TRBV19 and TRBJ1-6; D unclear. The CDR3 totals 14 residues. Germline V gene lookup returns CDR1 LNHDA and CDR2 SQIVND (reference sequence). Trimming removed 2 bases from V and 7 bases from J, with 9 bases in between. CDR3 DNA sequence: TGTGCCAGTAGTATATACGAGGGAAATTCACCCCTCCACTTT. This codes for CASSIYEGNSPLHF.

This clone appeared a few times. The chain uses TRBV30 and TRBJ1-2, with TRBD1 matching over 9 bases. The CDR3 length is 14 residues. V was pared by 1 base and J by 6 bases, with 6 bases of the junction left unmatched. CDR1 GTSNPN and CDR2 SVGIG come from the germline V gene (reference sequence). CDR3 sequence (DNA): TGTGCCTGGAGTGCCGGTACAGGGGGCGATGGCTACACCTTC. Encoded protein: CAWSAGTGGDGYTF.

This clone was seen a handful of times. The chain is built from TRBV11-3 and TRBJ2-2; no clear D. Trimming left V 4 bases short and J 2 bases short, with 2 bases between. CDR1 and CDR2 from the germline V gene are SGHNT and YENEEA. CDR3 size: 12 residues. CDR3 nucleotides: TGTGCCAGCAGCTCAAACACCGGGGAGCTGTTTTTT. Translated, it gives CASSSNTGELFF. Full variable domain (remainder filled in from reference TRBV11-3 and TRBJ2-2): EAGVVQSPRYKIIEKKQPVAFWCNPISGHNTLYWYLQNLGQGPELLIRYENEEAVDDSQLPKDRFSAERLKGVDSTLKIQPAELGDSAVYLCASSSNTGELFFGEGSRLTVL.

Only a few counts were recorded for this clone. As DNA, the CDR3 is TGTGCCAGCAGCTTGGAGGAGACGGCTGAAGCTTTCTTT. Its protein is CASSLEETAEAFF. This chain uses TRBV5-4 with TRBJ1-1, with D hard to call. The germline V gene has CDR1 SGHNT and CDR2 YYREEE (reference sequence). The CDR3 is 13 residues long. Trimming shortened V by 0 bases and J by 6 bases, and 9 bases separated the two germline ends. The whole variable domain, remainder taken from reference TRBV5-4 and TRBJ1-1, is ETGVTQSPTHLIKTRGQQVTLRCSSQSGHNTVSWYQQALGQGPQFIFQYYREEENGRGNFPPRFSGLQFPNYSSELNVNALELDDSALYLCASSLEETAEAFFGQGTRLTVV.